This T cell receptor beta chain was sequenced during a study of monozygotic twins with inflammatory bowel disease. This CDR3 spans 16 amino acids. From germline, CDR1 is MNHEY and CDR2 SMNVEV (reference sequence). Investigators made cDNA in eight separate reactions per sample. Each UMI, carrying a 6-nucleotide sample barcode, came from template switching. No DNA is given; TCRdb re-called the 5' RACE reads and lists each CDR3 protein once. This sample's table has some 400,000 distinct CDR3 sequences. V gene TRBV27 combines with J gene TRBJ2-2; no DNA is available, so the TRBD1 call from TCRdb remains unchecked. Sequenced sample: blood. The clonotype originates from a human donor with ulcerative colitis or Crohn's disease, or a healthy co-twin of an affected twin (not recorded which). The CDR3 reads CASSPSLGVNTGELFF.